The next 10 T cell receptor beta chains were all read from a single sample in a study of cytomegalovirus exposure and HLA in healthy donors. Researchers ran the PCR with 60 Vbeta and 13 Jbeta primers. The data were produced by immunoSEQ multiplex PCR, yet TCRdb's version contains in-frame clones alone and is incomplete. The table has around 200,000 clones, over 60% seen once. Sequencing was performed on PBMCs. The source is a man under 40 in good health and CMV-seropositive.

V usage is TRBV4-1 and J usage is TRBJ2-5; TRBD2 aligns across 14 bases. V lost 4 bases and J lost 4; bases outside the gene matches: 8. The CDR3 extends over 17 amino acids. Germline V gene lookup returns CDR1 MGHRA and CDR2 YSYEKL. The CDR3 DNA reads as TGCGCCAGCAGCCCAGGACTAGCGGGAGGTATAGGAGAGACCCAGTACTTC. Residues: CASSPGLAGGIGETQYF.

This chain links TRBV6-1 with TRBJ2-3; 7 nucleotides line up with TRBD1. CDR3 size: 16 residues. Trimming took 4 bases from V and 0 from J; bases not matched to a gene: 7. Germline CDR1 is MNHNS and CDR2 is SASEGT. CDR3 coding DNA: TGTGCCAGCAGTGGGTCACAGGGGCGGAGCACAGATACGCAGTATTTT. Amino acid sequence: CASSGSQGRSTDTQYF.

This clone was seen more than once but under ten times. The chain employs TRBV6-5 and TRBJ1-5; 7 nucleotides match TRBD1. The junction had 0 bases not matched to a gene; V was cut back by 1 base and J by 0 bases. Germline values: CDR1 MNHEY, CDR2 SVGAGI. CDR3 size: 15 residues. The CDR3 DNA sequence: TGTGCCAGCAGTTACTACAGGGGTAGCAATCAGCCCCAGCATTTT. This codes for CASSYYRGSNQPQHF.

The chain combines TRBV10-3 with TRBJ2-4; 9 bases align to TRBD1. The V gene end was trimmed by 0 bases and the J gene end by 1 base; junction bases not matched to a gene: 7. The CDR3 sequence is 18 residues long. Germline values: CDR1 ENHRY, CDR2 SYGVKD. CDR3 loop: CAISESNRGLPAKNIQYF. Written as DNA, the CDR3 is TGTGCCATCAGTGAGTCGAACAGGGGGCTCCCGGCCAAAAACATTCAGTACTTC.

The chain couples TRBV19 to TRBJ2-1; tentatively, D is TRBD2 (5 bases). The V and J ends lost 7 bases and 0 bases respectively, with 10 bases between them. Germline V gives CDR1 LNHDA, CDR2 SQIVND (reference sequence). The CDR3 extends over 14 amino acids. This CDR3 reads CASNVGSSYNEQFF. The CDR3 nucleotides are TGTGCCAGTAATGTTGGGAGCTCCTACAATGAGCAGTTCTTC.

The chain is built from TRBV2 and TRBJ2-4; 8 bases match TRBD1. Germline V CDR1 and CDR2: SNHLY, FYNNEI. J gave up 7 bases and V 4 bases, and 3 bases lay outside the gene matches. The CDR3 runs 13 residues. CDR3 sequence (DNA): TGTGCCAGCAGTGGGCAGGGGGCGAACATTCAGTACTTC. Its protein is CASSGQGANIQYF.

The V and J genes are TRBV15 and TRBJ2-7, with unresolved D. There are 13 residues in the CDR3. V gave up 1 base and J gave up 5 bases, with 9 bases separating them. In germline, CDR1 is LNHNV, CDR2 YYDKDF (reference sequence). The CDR3 DNA reads as TGTGCCACCAGCAGAGTTCAGAGGCACGAGCAGTACTTC. It is translated as CATSRVQRHEQYF.

As for this clone: A read error may account for a junction end that differs from germline. The chain uses TRBV20-1 and TRBJ1-5; D is unresolved. This CDR3 region has 10 residues. Germline CDR1 DFQATT, CDR2 SNEGSKA (reference sequence). CDR3 sequence: CSASDQPQHF. CDR3 DNA: TGCAGTGCTAGCGATCAGCCCCAGCATTTT.

A few counts support this clone. The chain has TRBV25-1 and TRBJ2-1, with 8 bases identical to TRBD2. Germline V lookup: CDR1 MGHDK, CDR2 SYGVNS. The CDR3 runs 17 residues. V lost 2 bases, J lost 4 bases, and 10 bases stayed unmatched. For the CDR3, the DNA is TGTGCCAGCAGTGAAAGGGGAGCGGGAGTACCATACAATGAGCAGTTCTTC. It encodes CASSERGAGVPYNEQFF.

This sequence joins TRBV5-1 and TRBJ1-1; 8 bases match TRBD1. The CDR3 spans 14 residues. CDR1 and CDR2 (germline): SGHRS, YFSETQ. V shed 2 bases, J shed 9 bases, and the junction held 9 bases outside the gene matches. CDR3 DNA: TGCGCCAGCAGCTTAATTGACAGGGGCCTCCAAGCTTTCTTT. Translating gives CASSLIDRGLQAFF.